This TCR beta chain was identified in a study of blood T cells in healthy people across ages. As to this clonotype: Its antigen is currently unknown.

CDR1 SGHKS and CDR2 YYEKEE come from the germline V gene (reference sequence). Trimming took 0 bases from V and 4 from J; bases not matched to a gene: 8. The CDR3 runs to 16 residues. Donors gave around 9.3 milliliters of peripheral blood apiece. Researchers isolated at least 6 million PBMCs per sample. Whole-study findings and limits: Diversity was estimated from one million T cells, and these estimates were considered underestimates. Compared with aged donors, long-lived donors showed fewer expanded clones, suggesting selection.

With a J-beta primer mix and a sample-barcoded 5' primer, a second PCR ran roughly 7 to 11 cycles. TCRdb independently ran MiXCR on the 5' RACE reads; one entry per CDR3 protein. The data hold 1.5 million to 2 million distinct CDR3 sequences, with 28% observed a single time. This sequence joins TRBV5-5 and TRBJ2-5; 8 nucleotides match TRBD2. Sequenced material: blood. The TCR originated in a woman between 25 and 40 years old in good health. The CDR3 protein is CASSLGPRGGSETQYF. The CDR3 DNA follows: TGTGCCAGCAGCTTGGGACCTCGCGGGGGGTCAGAGACCCAGTACTTC.